This TCR beta chain was identified during a study of identical twins. This clonotype showed up many times. Germline loops: CDR1 DFQATT, CDR2 SNEGSKA (reference sequence). The CDR3 is 12 amino acids. V shed 3 bases and J shed 8 bases, with 10 bases lying between them. TCRdb processed the 5' RACE reads anew with MiXCR; each CDR3 protein has one entry. Here the sample spans 450,000 or so distinct CDR3 sequences, 18% being singletons. Sequencing input: naive T cells sorted from blood. The TCR sequence derives from a man aged 50 or older in good health. The chain joins TRBV20-1 to TRBJ2-2; no clear D gene. CDR3 nucleotides: TGCAGTGCTAGTTCTGGGGTGGGGGAGCTGTTTTTT. This translates into CSASSGVGELFF.